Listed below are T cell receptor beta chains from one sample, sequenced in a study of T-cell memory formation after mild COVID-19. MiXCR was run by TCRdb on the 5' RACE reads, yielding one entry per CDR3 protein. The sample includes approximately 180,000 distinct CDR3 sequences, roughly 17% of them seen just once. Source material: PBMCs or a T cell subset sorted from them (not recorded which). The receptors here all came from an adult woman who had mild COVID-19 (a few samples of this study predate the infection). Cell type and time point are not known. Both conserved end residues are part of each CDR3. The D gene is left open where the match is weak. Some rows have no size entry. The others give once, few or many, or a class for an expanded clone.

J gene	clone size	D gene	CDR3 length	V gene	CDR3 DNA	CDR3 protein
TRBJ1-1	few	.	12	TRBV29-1	TGCAGCGTGGGGGCCCCGAACACTGAAGCTTTCTTT	CSVGAPNTEAFF
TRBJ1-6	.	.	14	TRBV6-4	TGTGCCAGCGGCCAGGAGGGATTTGGATCACCCCTCCACTTT	CASGQEGFGSPLHF
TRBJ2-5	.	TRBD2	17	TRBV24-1	TGTGCCACCAGTGGTAAGGGGACTAGCGGAGGCCAAGAGACCCAGTACTTC	CATSGKGTSGGQETQYF
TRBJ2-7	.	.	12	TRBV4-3	TGCGCCAGCAGCCAGCGACTCTACGAGCAGTACTTC	CASSQRLYEQYF
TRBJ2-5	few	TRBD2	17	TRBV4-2	TGTGCCAGCAGCCAAGATGGTGGAGCGGGGGGCCGCGAGACCCAGTACTTC	CASSQDGGAGGRETQYF
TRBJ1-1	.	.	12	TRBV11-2	TGTGCCAGCAGCCGATCGGGCACTGAAGCTTTCTTT	CASSRSGTEAFF
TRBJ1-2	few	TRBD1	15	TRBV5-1	TGCGCCAGCAGCTTCGGGGGGGACAGTGGTTATGGCTACACCTTC	CASSFGGDSGYGYTF
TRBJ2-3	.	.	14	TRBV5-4	TGTGCCAGCAGCCCCTCGCAGGGGCAAGATACGCAGTATTTT	CASSPSQGQDTQYF
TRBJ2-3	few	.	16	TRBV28	TGTGCCAGCAGTTTGGTAGCCGGATCCGGGACAGATACGCAGTATTTT	CASSLVAGSGTDTQYF
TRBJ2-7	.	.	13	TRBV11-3	TGTGCCAGCAGCTTTGGTATTTCCTACGAGCAGTACTTC	CASSFGISYEQYF
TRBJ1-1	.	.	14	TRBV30	TGTGCCTGGAGTGTACCTACCAGGAACACTGAAGCTTTCTTT	CAWSVPTRNTEAFF
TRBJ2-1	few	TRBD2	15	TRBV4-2	TGTGCCAGCACCCGGGGACTAGCGGACTACAATGAGCAGTTCTTC	CASTRGLADYNEQFF
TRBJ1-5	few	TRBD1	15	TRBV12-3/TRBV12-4	TGTGCCAGCAGTTTTAGGACAGGGAGCAATCAGCCCCAGCATTTT	CASSFRTGSNQPQHF
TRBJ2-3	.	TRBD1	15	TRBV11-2	TGTGCCAGCAGCTCGGGACAGGCTCTGATGAATACGCAGTATTTT	CASSSGQALMNTQYF
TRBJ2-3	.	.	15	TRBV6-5	TGTGCCAGCAGTCAGACTAGTAGTCGGTGGGATACGCAGTATTTT	CASSQTSSRWDTQYF
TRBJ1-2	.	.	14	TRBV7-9	TGTGCCAGCAGCTTAGGATTCCCTAACTATGGCTACACCTTC	CASSLGFPNYGYTF
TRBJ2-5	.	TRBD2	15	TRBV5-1	TGCGCCAGCAGTGGATCGTCGGGGGGAAGGGAGACCCAGTACTTC	CASSGSSGGRETQYF
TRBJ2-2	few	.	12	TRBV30	TGTGCCTGGACCCGGGGTGCCGGGGAGCTGTTTTTT	CAWTRGAGELFF
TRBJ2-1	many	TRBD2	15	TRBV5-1	TGCGCCAGCAGCATGACTAGCGGGAGTGGGAATGAGCAGTTCTTC	CASSMTSGSGNEQFF
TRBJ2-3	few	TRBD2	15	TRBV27	TGTGCCAGCAGTAGTAGCGGGAGGGCCAGAGATACGCAGTATTTT	CASSSSGRARDTQYF
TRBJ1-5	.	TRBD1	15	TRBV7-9	TGTGCCAGCAGCTCAATCGGACAGGGCAATCAGCCCCAGCATTTT	CASSSIGQGNQPQHF
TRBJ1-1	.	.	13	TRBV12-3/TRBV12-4	TGTGCCAGCAGTTTTGGGGGCCGCACTGAAGCTTTCTTT	CASSFGGRTEAFF
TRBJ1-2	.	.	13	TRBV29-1	TGCAGCGTTGGATCTGTCTCCGTCTATGGCTACACCTTC	CSVGSVSVYGYTF
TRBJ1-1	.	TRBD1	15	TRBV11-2	TGTGCCAGCAGCTCGTTGACAGGGTGGGACACTGAAGCTTTCTTT	CASSSLTGWDTEAFF
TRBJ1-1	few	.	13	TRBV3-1	TGTGCCAGCAGCCGGAACGGGGGGGCTAAATACATCTTT	CASSRNGGAKYIF
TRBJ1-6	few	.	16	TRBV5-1	TGCGCCAGCAGCTTGGGGGCAGGATCTGTTGGTTCACCCCTCCACTTT	CASSLGAGSVGSPLHF
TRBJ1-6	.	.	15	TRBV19	TGTGCCAGTAGCCCCACCAGCTACTCAAATTCACCCCTCCACTTT	CASSPTSYSNSPLHF
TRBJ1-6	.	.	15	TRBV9	TGTGCCAGCAGCGTAAGGGACGGGCCCAATTCACCCCTCCACTTT	CASSVRDGPNSPLHF
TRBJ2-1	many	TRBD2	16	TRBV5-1	TGCGCCAGCAGCTTGGAGCTAGCGGGGGGGAGAAATGAGCAGTTCTTC	CASSLELAGGRNEQFF
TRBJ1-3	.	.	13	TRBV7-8	TGTGCCAGCAGCTTAACAGTCCGAAACACCATATATTTT	CASSLTVRNTIYF
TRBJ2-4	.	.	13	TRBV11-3	TGTGCCAGCAGCCCTGGGGGCAAAAACATTCAGTACTTC	CASSPGGKNIQYF
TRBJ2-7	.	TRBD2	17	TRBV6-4	TGTGCCAGCAGTGAACCGGGACTAGCGGGCGAGCACTACGAGCAGTACTTC	CASSEPGLAGEHYEQYF
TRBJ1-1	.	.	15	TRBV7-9	TGTGCCAGCAGCCGTGGGGGAAGACTCTTCACTGAAGCTTTCTTT	CASSRGGRLFTEAFF
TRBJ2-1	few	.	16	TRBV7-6	TGTGCCAGCAGCCTCATGTCGAACACGAATCCCAATGAGCAGTTCTTC	CASSLMSNTNPNEQFF
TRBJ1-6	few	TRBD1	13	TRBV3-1	TGTGCCAGCAGCCAAAACAGGGGATCACCCCTCCACTTT	CASSQNRGSPLHF
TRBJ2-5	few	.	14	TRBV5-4	TGTGCCAGCAGCTTGGGACTAGATCAAGAGACCCAGTACTTC	CASSLGLDQETQYF
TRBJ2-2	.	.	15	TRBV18	TGTGCCAGCTCACCAATCAGTTCGAACACCGGGGAGCTGTTTTTT	CASSPISSNTGELFF
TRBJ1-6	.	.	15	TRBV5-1	TGCGCCAGCAGCTTGGAGCCGGGAGGTGGTTCACCCCTCCACTTT	CASSLEPGGGSPLHF
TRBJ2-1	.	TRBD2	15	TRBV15	TGTGCCACCAGCAGAGGGGGAGGGCAGGGCAATGAGCAGTTCTTC	CATSRGGGQGNEQFF
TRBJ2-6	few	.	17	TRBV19	TGTGCCAGTAGACCCCCCCAGGGGTTCTCTGGGGCCAACGTCCTGACTTTC	CASRPPQGFSGANVLTF
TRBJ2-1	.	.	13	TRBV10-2	TGCGCCAGCATGAGTGTACAAGCCGGTGAGCAGTTCTTC	CASMSVQAGEQFF
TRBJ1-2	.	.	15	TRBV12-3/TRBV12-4	TGTGCCAGCAGTCAGCGAAGGCCGGGGATAGGTGGCTACACCTTC	CASSQRRPGIGGYTF